This TCR beta chain derives from a study of shared clonotypes between healthy human individuals. Study summary: Each donor contributed plates that comprised three CD4 naive, three CD4 memory, two CD8 naive and one CD8 memory.

The table came from immunoSEQ multiplex PCR; TCRdb's copy has only in-frame clones and leaves some out. In the table there are some 1,400,000 clones, approximately 96% of which are singletons. Study-wide points: The authors sampled blood alone, and tissue repertoires likely differ.

This CDR3 has 18 residues. Germline loops: CDR1 SGDLS, CDR2 YYNGEE. The V gene lost 4 bases and the J gene lost 4 bases, with 26 bases spanning the gap. Worth noting for this clone: No antigen is known for it.

The chain couples TRBV9 to TRBJ1-2; TRBD1 might be the D (6 bases). The sequenced sample was naive CD4+ T cells sorted from blood. Subset described: CD45RA+ positively selected. The TCR comes from a man aged 25 to 40 in good health. CDR3 DNA sequence: TGTGCCAGCAGCCCCATCGGCCGGGGACTCAAGGGGGGCTATGGCTACACCTTC. Protein: CASSPIGRGLKGGYGYTF.